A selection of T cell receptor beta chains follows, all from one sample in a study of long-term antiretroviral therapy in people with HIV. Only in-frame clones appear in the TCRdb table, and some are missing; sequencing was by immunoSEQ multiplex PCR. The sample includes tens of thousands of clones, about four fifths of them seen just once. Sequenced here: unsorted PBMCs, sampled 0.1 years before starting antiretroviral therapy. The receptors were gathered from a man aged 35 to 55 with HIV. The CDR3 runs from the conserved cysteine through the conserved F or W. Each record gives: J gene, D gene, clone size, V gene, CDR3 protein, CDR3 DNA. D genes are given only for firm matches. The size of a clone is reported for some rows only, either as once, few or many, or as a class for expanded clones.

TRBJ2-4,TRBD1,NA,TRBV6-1,CASSSGQGGYIQYF,TGTGCCAGCAGCTCGGGACAGGGAGGATACATTCAGTACTTC
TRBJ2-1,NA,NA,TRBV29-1,CSVRSFYNEQFF,TGCAGCGTTAGGTCCTTTTACAATGAGCAGTTCTTC
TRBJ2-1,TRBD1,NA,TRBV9,CASSAGQGYNEQFF,TGTGCCAGCAGCGCAGGACAGGGCTACAATGAGCAGTTCTTC
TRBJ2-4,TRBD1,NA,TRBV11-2,CASSPRQGIAKNIQYF,TGTGCCAGCAGCCCCCGACAGGGCATAGCCAAAAACATTCAGTACTTC
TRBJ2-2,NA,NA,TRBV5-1,CASSLGVANTGELFF,TGCGCCAGCAGCTTGGGTGTCGCGAACACCGGGGAGCTGTTTTTT
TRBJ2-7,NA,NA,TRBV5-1,CASSLAGGTETYEQYF,TGCGCCAGCAGCTTGGCGGGCGGGACGGAGACATACGAGCAGTACTTC
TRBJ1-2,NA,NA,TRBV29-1,CSSSGTEANYGYTF,TGCAGCTCATCCGGGACGGAAGCTAACTATGGCTACACCTTC
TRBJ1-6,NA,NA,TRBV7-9,CATRRLRVDSPLHF,TGTGCCACCCGGCGGCTCAGGGTCGATTCACCCCTCCACTTT
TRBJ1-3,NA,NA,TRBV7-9,CASSLDGTIPGTIYF,TGTGCCAGCAGCTTAGATGGGACAATCCCAGGCACCATATATTTT
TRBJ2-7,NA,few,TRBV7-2,CASSSQKGAVSYEQYF,TGTGCCAGCAGCTCCCAGAAGGGAGCAGTTTCCTACGAGCAGTACTTC
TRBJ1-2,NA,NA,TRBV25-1,CASTQDYYGYTF,TGTGCCAGCACTCAGGACTACTATGGCTACACCTTC
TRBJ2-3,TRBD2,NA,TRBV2,CASSYGRGLAGGLLGGTQYF,TGTGCCAGCAGCTACGGACGTGGACTAGCGGGGGGGCTGTTGGGGGGTACGCAGTATTTT
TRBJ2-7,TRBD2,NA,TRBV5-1,CASSLGGGEQYF,TGCGCCAGCAGCTTGGGGGGGGGCGAGCAGTACTTC
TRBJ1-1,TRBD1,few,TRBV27,CASSYDRAKMNTEAFF,TGTGCCAGCAGTTACGACAGGGCGAAGATGAACACTGAAGCTTTCTTT
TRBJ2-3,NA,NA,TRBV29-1,CSARHELTDTQYF,TGCAGCGCAAGACACGAGCTTACAGATACGCAGTATTTT
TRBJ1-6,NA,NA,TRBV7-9,CASSPGLWSPLHF,TGTGCCAGCAGCCCTGGGTTGTGGTCACCCCTCCACTTT
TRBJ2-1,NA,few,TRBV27,CASSFYTGEGEQFF,TGTGCCAGCAGTTTTTATACAGGGGAGGGTGAGCAGTTCTTC
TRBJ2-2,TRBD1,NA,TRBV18,CASSPRTGGAILGELFF,TGTGCCAGCTCACCCAGAACAGGGGGCGCGATACTCGGGGAGCTGTTTTTT
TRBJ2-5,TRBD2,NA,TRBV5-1,CASSSQLAGKETQYF,TGCGCCAGCAGCTCCCAACTAGCGGGGAAAGAGACCCAGTACTTC
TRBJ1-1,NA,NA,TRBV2,CARDIRAGENTEAFF,TGTGCCAGAGACATTCGGGCAGGGGAGAACACTGAAGCTTTCTTT
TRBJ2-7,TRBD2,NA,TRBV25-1,CASRVRRGGVYEQYF,TGTGCCAGCAGGGTACGGCGGGGGGGCGTCTACGAGCAGTACTTC
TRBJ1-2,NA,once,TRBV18,CASAEANYGYTF,TGTGCCAGCGCCGAAGCTAACTATGGCTACACCTTC
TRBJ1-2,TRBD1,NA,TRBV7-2,CASSPTGGGNGYTF,TGTGCCAGCAGTCCAACAGGGGGCGGGAATGGCTACACCTTC
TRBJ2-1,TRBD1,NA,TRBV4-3,CASSHERDRISYNEQFF,TGCGCCAGCAGCCATGAGAGGGACAGGATCTCCTACAATGAGCAGTTCTTC
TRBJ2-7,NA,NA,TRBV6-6,CASRPPGDVSYEQYF,TGTGCCAGCAGGCCCCCAGGGGATGTCTCCTACGAGCAGTACTTC
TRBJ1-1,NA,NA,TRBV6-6,CASRTSDTEAFF,TGTGCCAGCAGAACGTCGGACACTGAAGCTTTCTTT
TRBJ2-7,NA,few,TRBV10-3,CAISVGSTGKQYF,TGTGCCATCAGTGTGGGGAGTACGGGGAAGCAGTACTTC
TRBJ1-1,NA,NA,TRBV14,CASSQGGHTEAFF,TGTGCCAGCAGCCAAGGGGGGCACACTGAAGCTTTCTTT
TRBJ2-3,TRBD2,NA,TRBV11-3,CASSLTSGSTDTQYF,TGTGCCAGCAGCTTGACTAGCGGGAGCACAGATACGCAGTATTTT
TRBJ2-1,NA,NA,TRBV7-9,CASSSPLGYNEQFF,TGTGCCAGCAGCTCTCCCCTGGGCTACAATGAGCAGTTCTTC
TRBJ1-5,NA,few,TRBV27,CASSFLDQPQHF,TGTGCCAGCAGTTTTCTTGATCAGCCCCAGCATTTT
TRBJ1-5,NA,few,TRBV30,CAWRYPLGAQPQHF,TGTGCCTGGAGGTACCCCCTGGGGGCACAGCCCCAGCATTTT
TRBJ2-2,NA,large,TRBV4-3,CASSQDSAGARGNTGELFF,TGCGCCAGCAGCCAAGATTCCGCAGGGGCGAGGGGCAACACCGGGGAGCTGTTTTTT
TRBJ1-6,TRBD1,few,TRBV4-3,CASRRDSFDNSPLHF,TGCGCCAGCAGGCGGGACAGTTTCGATAATTCACCCCTCCACTTT
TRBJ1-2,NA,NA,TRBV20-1,CSARLRHGYTF,TGCAGTGCTAGACTCAGGCATGGCTACACCTTC
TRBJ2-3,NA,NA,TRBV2,CASSWRSTDTQYF,TGTGCCAGCAGTTGGAGATCCACAGATACGCAGTATTTT
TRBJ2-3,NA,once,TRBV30,CAWSVSLATQYF,TGTGCCTGGAGTGTATCGCTAGCAACGCAGTATTTT
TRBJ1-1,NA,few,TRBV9,CASSAEMDTEAFF,TGTGCCAGCAGCGCGGAGATGGACACTGAAGCTTTCTTT
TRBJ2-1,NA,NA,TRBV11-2,CASRSIGRQVDEQFF,TGTGCCAGCAGATCAATAGGAAGACAGGTAGATGAGCAGTTCTTC
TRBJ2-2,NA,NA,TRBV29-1,CSVGDTNRELFF,TGCAGCGTTGGGGACACTAATAGGGAGCTGTTTTTT
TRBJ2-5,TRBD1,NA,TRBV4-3,CASSQDRRNQETQYF,TGCGCCAGCAGCCAGGACAGGAGAAACCAAGAGACCCAGTACTTC
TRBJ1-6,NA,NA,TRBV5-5,CASSLGTGTSSSPLHF,TGTGCCAGCAGCCTCGGGACCGGGACATCAAGTTCACCCCTCCACTTT
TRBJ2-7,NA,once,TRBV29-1,CSARVAYEQYF,TGCAGCGCCCGGGTCGCCTACGAGCAGTACTTC
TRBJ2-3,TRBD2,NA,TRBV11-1,CASSPGGPRADTQYF,TGTGCCAGCAGCCCGGGAGGACCCCGAGCAGATACGCAGTATTTT
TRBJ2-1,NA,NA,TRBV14,CASSLPPNEQFF,TGTGCCAGCAGCCTCCCTCCCAATGAGCAGTTCTTC
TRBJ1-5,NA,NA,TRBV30,CAWSVRENQPQHF,TGTGCCTGGAGTGTAAGGGAAAATCAGCCCCAGCATTTT
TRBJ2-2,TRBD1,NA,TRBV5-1,CASSRQTGENTGELFF,TGCGCCAGCAGCCGTCAGACAGGGGAAAACACCGGGGAGCTGTTTTTT
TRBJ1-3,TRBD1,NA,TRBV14,CASSQDWTGTAIYF,TGTGCCAGCAGCCAAGACTGGACAGGAACGGCCATATATTTT
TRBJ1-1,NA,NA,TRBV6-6,CASRSDRMNTEAFF,TGTGCCAGCAGGTCGGACAGAATGAACACTGAAGCTTTCTTT
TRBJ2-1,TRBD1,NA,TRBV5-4,CASSSGQGGYNEQFF,TGTGCCAGCAGCTCGGGACAGGGAGGCTACAATGAGCAGTTCTTC
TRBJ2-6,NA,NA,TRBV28,CASSPFPGANVLTF,TGTGCCAGCAGTCCCTTTCCTGGGGCCAACGTCCTGACTTTC
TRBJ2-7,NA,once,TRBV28,CASSLRAVGEQYF,TGTGCCAGCAGTTTACGGGCGGTAGGCGAGCAGTACTTC
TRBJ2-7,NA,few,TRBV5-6,CASSLGYEQYF,TGTGCCAGCAGCTTGGGTTACGAGCAGTACTTC
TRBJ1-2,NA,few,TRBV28,CASTRTSGYTF,TGTGCCAGCACCCGGACAAGCGGCTACACCTTC
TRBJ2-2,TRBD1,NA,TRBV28,CASISGAGGTGELFF,TGTGCCAGCATTTCGGGCGCAGGGGGCACCGGGGAGCTGTTTTTT
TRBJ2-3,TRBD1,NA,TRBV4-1,CASSRQMNRGADTQYF,TGCGCCAGCAGCCGTCAAATGAACAGGGGTGCAGATACGCAGTATTTT
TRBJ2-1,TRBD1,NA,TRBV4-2,CASSQEWTGTDNEQFF,TGTGCCAGCAGCCAAGAATGGACAGGGACGGACAATGAGCAGTTCTTC
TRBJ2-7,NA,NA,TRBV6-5,CASSYSVQIGYEQYF,TGTGCCAGCAGTTACTCAGTGCAGATTGGTTACGAGCAGTACTTC
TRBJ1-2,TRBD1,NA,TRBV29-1,CSVDGTGGDYGYTF,TGCAGCGTTGACGGGACAGGGGGCGACTATGGCTACACCTTC
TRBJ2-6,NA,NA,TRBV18,CASSPLSSGANVLTF,TGTGCCAGCTCACCATTAAGTTCTGGGGCCAACGTCCTGACTTTC